The rows below give T cell receptor beta chains drawn from one sample of a study of identical twins. TCRdb called the 5' RACE reads again in MiXCR, with one record for every CDR3 protein. The data show more than 600,000 distinct CDR3 sequences, 15% to 20% seen once. Another study also made use of these data, one on T cells expressing NK-cell markers.

The sequenced sample was PBMCs. These receptors were collected from a woman aged 18-35 years in good health. Each CDR3 is given with its conserved first and last residue. The order of the fields is J gene, clone size, D gene, V gene, CDR3 protein, CDR3 DNA. A D gene is named only where the DNA matches it firmly. The size entry is marked missing in some rows and otherwise reads once, few, many or a size class.

j_gene: TRBJ1-2
abundance: -
d_gene: -
v_gene: TRBV3-1
CDR3aa: CASSRDYRNGYTF
CDR3nt: TGTGCCAGCAGCCGAGACTACAGGAATGGCTACACCTTC

j_gene: TRBJ2-3
abundance: -
d_gene: -
v_gene: TRBV10-3
CDR3aa: CAISNARDTQYF
CDR3nt: TGTGCCATCAGTAACGCCCGGGATACGCAGTATTTT

j_gene: TRBJ2-3
abundance: -
d_gene: -
v_gene: TRBV3-1
CDR3aa: CASSQDGTTDTQYF
CDR3nt: TGTGCCAGCAGCCAAGATGGGACCACAGATACGCAGTATTTT

j_gene: TRBJ2-1
abundance: -
d_gene: TRBD2
v_gene: TRBV12-3/TRBV12-4
CDR3aa: CASSGRLAGGDNEQFF
CDR3nt: TGTGCCAGCAGTGGACGACTAGCGGGGGGGGACAATGAGCAGTTCTTC

j_gene: TRBJ2-1
abundance: once
d_gene: -
v_gene: TRBV11-2
CDR3aa: CASSSAGGALYSEQFF
CDR3nt: TGTGCCAGCAGCTCCGCAGGGGGGGCCCTATACAGTGAGCAGTTCTTC

j_gene: TRBJ2-5
abundance: -
d_gene: -
v_gene: TRBV3-1
CDR3aa: CASSQDVTGRRETQYF
CDR3nt: TGTGCCAGCAGCCAAGATGTGACGGGACGGCGGGAGACCCAGTACTTC

j_gene: TRBJ2-3
abundance: -
d_gene: -
v_gene: TRBV12-3/TRBV12-4
CDR3aa: CASSFSGVRTQYF
CDR3nt: TGTGCCAGCAGTTTTTCGGGGGTTCGTACGCAGTATTTT

j_gene: TRBJ2-1
abundance: many
d_gene: TRBD1
v_gene: TRBV29-1
CDR3aa: CSVEEPGQWKRNEQFF
CDR3nt: TGCAGCGTTGAGGAGCCGGGACAGTGGAAAAGAAATGAGCAGTTCTTC

j_gene: TRBJ2-7
abundance: few
d_gene: -
v_gene: TRBV6-2/TRBV6-3
CDR3aa: CASSYMVEQYF
CDR3nt: TGTGCCAGCAGTTACATGGTTGAGCAGTACTTC

j_gene: TRBJ1-4
abundance: -
d_gene: -
v_gene: TRBV20-1
CDR3aa: CSARDATNEKLFF
CDR3nt: TGCAGTGCTAGAGATGCAACTAATGAAAAACTGTTTTTT

j_gene: TRBJ2-3
abundance: few
d_gene: -
v_gene: TRBV6-5
CDR3aa: CASSYSIPLSTDTQYF
CDR3nt: TGTGCCAGCAGTTACTCCATCCCCCTGAGCACAGATACGCAGTATTTT

j_gene: TRBJ1-1
abundance: few
d_gene: -
v_gene: TRBV12-3/TRBV12-4
CDR3aa: CASSSLRGEAFF
CDR3nt: TGTGCCAGCAGTTCGCTCAGGGGAGAAGCTTTCTTT

j_gene: TRBJ2-1
abundance: -
d_gene: TRBD2
v_gene: TRBV4-2
CDR3aa: CASSRSGGENEQFF
CDR3nt: TGTGCCAGCAGCCGTAGCGGGGGGGAGAATGAGCAGTTCTTC

j_gene: TRBJ2-1
abundance: many
d_gene: -
v_gene: TRBV6-5
CDR3aa: CASSYSIRSRDDEQFF
CDR3nt: TGTGCCAGCAGTTACTCGATACGGTCTCGCGACGATGAGCAGTTCTTC

j_gene: TRBJ2-3
abundance: few
d_gene: TRBD1
v_gene: TRBV12-3/TRBV12-4
CDR3aa: CASSPGQGSIPNTQYF
CDR3nt: TGTGCCAGCAGCCCTGGACAGGGGAGTATTCCGAATACGCAGTATTTT

j_gene: TRBJ2-3
abundance: -
d_gene: -
v_gene: TRBV12-3/TRBV12-4
CDR3aa: CASGQRTITDTQYF
CDR3nt: TGTGCCAGCGGCCAACGGACTATCACAGATACGCAGTATTTT

j_gene: TRBJ2-3
abundance: -
d_gene: TRBD2
v_gene: TRBV4-1
CDR3aa: CASSRGGVAGADTQYF
CDR3nt: TGCGCCAGCAGCCGCGGGGGGGTGGCGGGAGCTGATACGCAGTATTTT

j_gene: TRBJ1-1
abundance: -
d_gene: -
v_gene: TRBV5-1
CDR3aa: CASSFLSGTGNTEAFF
CDR3nt: TGCGCCAGCAGCTTCTTGTCCGGGACGGGGAACACTGAAGCTTTCTTT

j_gene: TRBJ2-1
abundance: -
d_gene: -
v_gene: TRBV12-3/TRBV12-4
CDR3aa: CASSLGQLRDNEQFF
CDR3nt: TGTGCCAGCAGTTTGGGGCAATTAAGGGACAATGAGCAGTTCTTC

j_gene: TRBJ1-1
abundance: few
d_gene: TRBD1
v_gene: TRBV20-1
CDR3aa: CSTSRTGGDTEAFF
CDR3nt: TGCAGCACCTCTCGGACAGGGGGGGACACTGAAGCTTTCTTT

j_gene: TRBJ2-3
abundance: few
d_gene: -
v_gene: TRBV20-1
CDR3aa: CSGRLAGTDTQYF
CDR3nt: TGCAGTGGTAGGCTAGCTGGAACAGATACGCAGTATTTT

j_gene: TRBJ2-7
abundance: -
d_gene: -
v_gene: TRBV7-9
CDR3aa: CASSPGAPPYEQYF
CDR3nt: TGTGCCAGCAGCCCTGGCGCGCCCCCCTACGAGCAGTACTTC

j_gene: TRBJ2-6
abundance: -
d_gene: -
v_gene: TRBV3-1
CDR3aa: CASSQGLPSSGANVLTF
CDR3nt: TGTGCCAGCAGCCAAGGATTACCGAGCTCTGGGGCCAACGTCCTGACTTTC

j_gene: TRBJ1-1
abundance: -
d_gene: TRBD1
v_gene: TRBV11-1
CDR3aa: CASSHPLGQGLLNTEAFF
CDR3nt: TGTGCCAGCAGCCACCCACTCGGACAGGGTCTATTGAACACTGAAGCTTTCTTT

j_gene: TRBJ2-4
abundance: few
d_gene: -
v_gene: TRBV15
CDR3aa: CATSPTQVSIQYF
CDR3nt: TGTGCCACCAGCCCTACTCAAGTTAGCATTCAGTACTTC

j_gene: TRBJ2-2
abundance: -
d_gene: -
v_gene: TRBV12-3/TRBV12-4
CDR3aa: CASSGVNTGELFF
CDR3nt: TGTGCCAGCAGCGGGGTAAACACCGGGGAGCTGTTTTTT

j_gene: TRBJ1-2
abundance: -
d_gene: -
v_gene: TRBV20-1
CDR3aa: CSAGGQRFNYGYTF
CDR3nt: TGCAGTGCGGGAGGCCAGCGGTTCAACTATGGCTACACCTTC

j_gene: TRBJ2-2
abundance: -
d_gene: -
v_gene: TRBV29-1
CDR3aa: CSVVLGTANTGELFF
CDR3nt: TGCAGCGTTGTACTAGGAACCGCGAACACCGGGGAGCTGTTTTTT

j_gene: TRBJ1-5
abundance: -
d_gene: TRBD1
v_gene: TRBV12-3/TRBV12-4
CDR3aa: CASRGTGVTYQPQHF
CDR3nt: TGTGCCAGCAGGGGGACAGGGGTCACCTATCAGCCCCAGCATTTT

j_gene: TRBJ2-7
abundance: few
d_gene: -
v_gene: TRBV2
CDR3aa: CASSQRGGSYEQYF
CDR3nt: TGTGCCAGCAGCCAAAGGGGAGGCTCCTACGAGCAGTACTTC

j_gene: TRBJ2-7
abundance: many
d_gene: -
v_gene: TRBV20-1
CDR3aa: CSARDRSSGSYEQYF
CDR3nt: TGCAGTGCTAGAGATCGAAGTAGCGGCTCCTACGAGCAGTACTTC

j_gene: TRBJ2-7
abundance: -
d_gene: TRBD2
v_gene: TRBV7-9
CDR3aa: CASSPWTAGEEYEQYF
CDR3nt: TGTGCCAGCAGCCCATGGACAGCGGGAGAAGAGTACGAGCAGTACTTC

j_gene: TRBJ2-1
abundance: few
d_gene: -
v_gene: TRBV20-1
CDR3aa: CSAFSLAEQFF
CDR3nt: TGCAGTGCTTTTTCACTAGCAGAGCAGTTCTTC

j_gene: TRBJ1-5
abundance: -
d_gene: -
v_gene: TRBV6-1
CDR3aa: CASSEGQPRGSQPQHF
CDR3nt: TGTGCCAGCAGTGAAGGTCAACCTCGGGGAAGTCAGCCCCAGCATTTT

j_gene: TRBJ2-1
abundance: few
d_gene: TRBD2
v_gene: TRBV20-1
CDR3aa: CSARAGLAGVFDEQFF
CDR3nt: TGCAGTGCTAGAGCAGGTCTAGCGGGAGTTTTTGATGAGCAGTTCTTC

j_gene: TRBJ1-1
abundance: few
d_gene: -
v_gene: TRBV7-9
CDR3aa: CASSELAGPLNTEAFF
CDR3nt: TGTGCCAGCAGCGAACTCGCGGGACCGCTCAACACTGAAGCTTTCTTT

j_gene: TRBJ2-7
abundance: -
d_gene: -
v_gene: TRBV2
CDR3aa: CASPVIRDSYEQYF
CDR3nt: TGTGCCAGCCCGGTAATCAGAGACTCCTACGAGCAGTACTTC

j_gene: TRBJ2-7
abundance: many
d_gene: TRBD2
v_gene: TRBV29-1
CDR3aa: CSVEVPTSGYEQYF
CDR3nt: TGCAGCGTTGAAGTCCCGACTAGCGGTTACGAGCAGTACTTC

j_gene: TRBJ2-5
abundance: -
d_gene: -
v_gene: TRBV7-6
CDR3aa: CASSFSVGETQYF
CDR3nt: TGTGCCAGCAGCTTTTCGGTTGGAGAGACCCAGTACTTC

j_gene: TRBJ1-1
abundance: few
d_gene: -
v_gene: TRBV12-5
CDR3aa: CASETDPMNTEAFF
CDR3nt: TGTGCTAGTGAGACAGACCCAATGAACACTGAAGCTTTCTTT

j_gene: TRBJ1-2
abundance: few
d_gene: -
v_gene: TRBV19
CDR3aa: CASNRNYGYTF
CDR3nt: TGTGCCAGTAATAGAAACTATGGCTACACCTTC

j_gene: TRBJ2-7
abundance: -
d_gene: -
v_gene: TRBV10-3
CDR3aa: CAIGASSYEQYF
CDR3nt: TGTGCCATCGGGGCCTCGTCCTACGAGCAGTACTTC

j_gene: TRBJ1-5
abundance: few
d_gene: -
v_gene: TRBV7-9
CDR3aa: CASSGEGQPQHF
CDR3nt: TGTGCCAGCTCGGGGGAGGGTCAGCCCCAGCATTTT

j_gene: TRBJ2-7
abundance: few
d_gene: -
v_gene: TRBV20-1
CDR3aa: CSARDITVYEQYF
CDR3nt: TGCAGTGCTAGGGATATAACAGTATACGAGCAGTACTTC

j_gene: TRBJ2-1
abundance: -
d_gene: TRBD2
v_gene: TRBV10-3
CDR3aa: CAISELEWGGYNEQFF
CDR3nt: TGTGCCATCAGTGAGCTCGAGTGGGGGGGCTACAATGAGCAGTTCTTC

j_gene: TRBJ2-5
abundance: few
d_gene: -
v_gene: TRBV3-1
CDR3aa: CASSPRTGPASTQYF
CDR3nt: TGTGCCAGCAGCCCCCGGACTGGGCCCGCGTCCACCCAGTACTTC

j_gene: TRBJ2-7
abundance: -
d_gene: TRBD2
v_gene: TRBV7-2
CDR3aa: CASSLAGRGPSEQYF
CDR3nt: TGTGCCAGCAGCTTAGCCGGGAGGGGCCCCTCCGAGCAGTACTTC

j_gene: TRBJ1-1
abundance: few
d_gene: -
v_gene: TRBV5-1
CDR3aa: CASSLVGGGAAFF
CDR3nt: TGCGCCAGCAGCTTGGTAGGTGGGGGAGCCGCTTTCTTT

j_gene: TRBJ2-5
abundance: -
d_gene: -
v_gene: TRBV10-3
CDR3aa: CAISQGARETQYF
CDR3nt: TGTGCCATCAGTCAGGGTGCCCGGGAGACCCAGTACTTC

j_gene: TRBJ2-5
abundance: -
d_gene: -
v_gene: TRBV6-5
CDR3aa: CASSYGPSETQYF
CDR3nt: TGTGCCAGCAGTTACGGGCCAAGCGAGACCCAGTACTTC

j_gene: TRBJ2-1
abundance: few
d_gene: TRBD2
v_gene: TRBV7-2
CDR3aa: CASNIGGDTYNEQFF
CDR3nt: TGTGCCAGCAACATCGGGGGGGACACGTACAATGAGCAGTTCTTC

j_gene: TRBJ2-7
abundance: few
d_gene: TRBD2
v_gene: TRBV25-1
CDR3aa: CASSESGGVEQYF
CDR3nt: TGTGCCAGCAGTGAATCGGGGGGGGTCGAGCAGTACTTC

j_gene: TRBJ2-5
abundance: once
d_gene: -
v_gene: TRBV5-1
CDR3aa: CASSLDPSGTQYF
CDR3nt: TGCGCCAGCAGCTTGGACCCAAGCGGGACCCAGTACTTC

j_gene: TRBJ2-3
abundance: -
d_gene: TRBD1
v_gene: TRBV20-1
CDR3aa: CSVQGAPGGAYF
CDR3nt: TGCAGTGTTCAGGGGGCGCCAGGTGGGGCGTATTTT

j_gene: TRBJ2-3
abundance: -
d_gene: -
v_gene: TRBV24-1
CDR3aa: CATSDEDTQYF
CDR3nt: TGTGCCACCAGTGATGAAGATACGCAGTATTTT

j_gene: TRBJ2-5
abundance: -
d_gene: -
v_gene: TRBV27
CDR3aa: CASSFGPLRYTQYF
CDR3nt: TGTGCCAGCAGTTTTGGTCCCCTCCGTTACACCCAGTACTTC

j_gene: TRBJ1-2
abundance: -
d_gene: TRBD1
v_gene: TRBV20-1
CDR3aa: CSVGTGDGYTF
CDR3nt: TGCAGTGTCGGGACAGGGGACGGCTACACCTTC